This entry lists 21 T cell receptor beta chains sequenced from one sample in a study of T cell clonality in common variable immunodeficiency. Generated by immunoSEQ multiplex PCR, the TCRdb table keeps only in-frame clones and is missing some. The specimen has 35,000 to 50,000 clones, none found just once. Input material: peripheral blood mononuclear cells. All receptors come from a person aged 18 to 70 in good health.

To note about this clone: The read comes to an end 3 residues before the CDR3 does, leaving the germline J gene to fill in the end. This chain uses TRBV20-1 with TRBJ2-7; 11 bases map to TRBD2. With 6 bases clipped from V and 0 bases from J, the junction kept 4 bases outside the gene matches. This CDR3 has 14 amino acids. From germline, CDR1 is DFQATT and CDR2 SNEGSKA (reference sequence). The sequenced CDR3 bases are TGCAGTGCCGTAGCGGGAGGGAACTCCTACGAG. Translating it yields CSAVAGGNSYE. The CDR3 reads in full as CSAVAGGNSYEQYF.

A word on this clone: The missing CDR3 end, 3 residues past where the read stops, is filled in from the germline J gene. The V gene is TRBV27, the J gene TRBJ2-7, with 8 bases that match TRBD1. The V gene end was trimmed by 3 bases and the J gene end by 1 base; junction bases not matched to a gene: 5. Germline-derived CDR1 and CDR2 are MNHEY and SMNVEV (reference sequence). The CDR3 covers 15 residues. The CDR3 protein is CASSFRTGLSYEQYF. The sequenced part of the CDR3 DNA is TGTGCCAGCAGTTTCAGGACAGGGCTATCCTACGAG.

This clone was found a few times. CDR3 sequence reads: CASSLSVTLNEAFF. Partial CDR3 DNA: TGTGCCAGCAGCTTATCGGTAACTCTCAACGAG. The chain recombines TRBV7-9 with TRBJ1-1; D not certain. The CDR3 goes on 3 residues after the read ends, and that part is filled in from the germline J gene. Germline CDR1 reads SEHNR; CDR2 reads FQNEAQ (reference sequence). This CDR3 spans 14 amino acids.

Concerning this clone: The sequence runs out 3 residues before the end of the CDR3; the remainder is reconstructed from the germline J gene. V usage is TRBV19 and J usage is TRBJ2-3; 10 bases are a match to TRBD2. V lost 4 bases, J lost 4 bases, and 5 bases stayed unmatched. CDR3 length: 15 residues. Germline values: CDR1 LNHDA, CDR2 SQIVND (reference sequence). CDR3 sequence: CASSSLAGDADTQYF. CDR3 DNA (partial): TGTGCCAGTAGTAGTCTAGCGGGAGATGCAGATACG.

At least ten counts were recorded for this clone. The read ends 3 residues shy of where the CDR3 ends; the end is completed using the germline J gene. The V call is TRBV11-2, the J call TRBJ2-7, with TRBD1 matching over 10 bases. CDR3 length: 15 amino acids. CDR1 is SGHAT, CDR2 FQNNGV, per germline. V lost 1 base, J lost 3 bases, and 3 bases stayed unmatched. The covered CDR3 bases are TGTGCCAGCAGCTTAGGGACAGGGGGATACTACGAG. Translated: CASSLGTGGYYE. Given in full, the CDR3 is CASSLGTGGYYEQYF.

As to this clone: The CDR3 is cut off 3 residues early in the read; its end comes from the germline J gene. This chain links TRBV19 with TRBJ1-1; tentative D call: TRBD1 (6 bases). CDR3 length equals 18 residues. The V gene lost 2 bases and the J gene lost 6 bases, with 25 bases spanning the gap. Germline V CDR1 and CDR2: LNHDA, SQIVND (reference sequence). CDR3 DNA (partial): TGTGCCAGTAGTATATCGGGGGGCGCCGGGCAAAGCTTGGCTGAA. This gives the protein CASSISGGAGQSLAE. The entire CDR3 protein is CASSISGGAGQSLAEAFF. Using reference TRBV19 and TRBJ1-1 for the parts outside the CDR3, the full variable domain is DGGITQSPKYLFRKEGQNVTLSCEQNLNHDAMYWYRQDPGQGLRLIYYSQIVNDFQKGDIAEGYSVSREKKESFPLTVTSAQKNPTAFYLCASSISGGAGQSLAEAFFGQGTRLTVV.

The table lists this clone with many counts. Read sequence stops 3 residues before the CDR3 end, and the germline J gene provides the missing end. J is TRBJ1-2 and V is TRBV30, with 7 bases lining up with TRBD1. The CDR3 has 15 residues. CDR1 is GTSNPN, CDR2 SVGIG, per germline (reference sequence). J gave up 6 bases and V 3 bases, and 13 bases lay outside the gene matches. The CDR3 spells CAWSSLGQSPNGYTF. The part of the CDR3 DNA that was read is TGTGCCTGGAGCAGTTTGGGACAGTCCCCCAATGGC.

This clone was seen at least ten times. Sequencing ends 3 residues short of the CDR3 end; the germline J gene provides the rest. The chain couples TRBV7-2 to TRBJ2-1; TRBD2 might be the D (6 bases). The germline V gene encodes CDR1 SGHTA and CDR2 FQGNSA. V gave up 3 bases and J gave up 5 bases, with 8 bases separating them. The CDR3 is 13 residues long. The CDR3 spells CASSFIADNEQFF. CDR3 DNA (partial): TGTGCCAGCAGCTTTATAGCGGACAATGAG.

This clone was counted at least ten times. The DNA ends 3 residues before the CDR3 does, and the rest of the CDR3 is filled in from the germline J gene. This chain uses TRBV18 with TRBJ2-7; a weak D match, TRBD2 (5 bases). Germline CDR1 and CDR2: KGHSH and LQKENI. Trimming took 3 bases from V and 4 from J, leaving 16 bases between them. This CDR3 is 15 amino acids long. Incomplete CDR3 DNA: TGTGCCAGCTCACCCCCCTCCGGCGGGTGGTACGAG. Protein: CASSPPSGGWYE. The full CDR3 sequence reads CASSPPSGGWYEQYF.

This clone was detected ten times or more. The DNA ends 3 residues before the CDR3 does, and the rest of the CDR3 is filled in from the germline J gene. This chain links TRBV7-2 with TRBJ2-1, with a possible D match to TRBD2 (6 bases). The germline V and J ends were trimmed by 5 bases and 8 bases, with 19 bases remaining between them. Germline CDR1 SGHTA, CDR2 FQGNSA. The CDR3 runs to 15 residues. CDR3 DNA (partial): TGTGCCAGCAGCCATTCCCGGGACTTGAAATATGAG. Protein product: CASSHSRDLKYE. The full-length CDR3 reads as CASSHSRDLKYEQFF.

This clone was counted many times. Coverage ceases 3 residues before the CDR3 finishes, and the germline J gene fills in the end. The gene calls are TRBV7-6 and TRBJ2-7; 10 nucleotides line up with TRBD1. This CDR3 spans 15 amino acids. V lost 6 bases to trimming and J lost 3 bases; unmatched junction nucleotides: 8. From germline, CDR1 is SGHVS and CDR2 FNYEAQ. The CDR3 loop reads CASSAGTGALYEQYF. The CDR3 DNA, read in part, is TGTGCCAGCAGTGCGGGGACAGGGGCCCTCTACGAG. The whole variable domain, remainder taken from reference TRBV7-6 and TRBJ2-7, is GAGVSQSPRYKVTKRGQDVALRCDPISGHVSLYWYRQALGQGPEFLTYFNYEAQQDKSGLPNDRFSAERPEGSISTLTIQRTEQRDSAMYRCASSAGTGALYEQYFGPGTRLTVT.

In its sample, this clone was seen many times. This CDR3 reads CASSLDEGRRYGYTF. CDR3 DNA (partial): TGCGCCAGCAGCTTGGATGAAGGGCGTCGCTATGGC. V and J are TRBV5-1 and TRBJ1-2; D gene ambiguous. The read terminates 3 residues ahead of where the CDR3 ends, so the germline J gene completes it. This CDR3 spans 15 amino acids. The V gene lost 0 bases and the J gene lost 4 bases, with 13 bases spanning the gap. Germline V CDR1 and CDR2: SGHRS, YFSETQ.

This clone was picked up many times. Read coverage stops 3 residues before the CDR3 terminus; the germline J gene supplies the remainder. The J gene is TRBJ2-1, the V gene TRBV7-6; no clear D. The CDR3 is 13 residues long. The V end was cut by 6 bases, the J end by 7 bases, with 13 bases between. Germline CDR1 reads SGHVS; CDR2 reads FNYEAQ. CDR3 residues: CASSPTPRNEQFF. Incomplete CDR3 DNA: TGTGCCAGCAGTCCCACGCCGCGGAATGAG. Filled out from reference TRBV7-6 and TRBJ2-1, the complete variable domain reads GAGVSQSPRYKVTKRGQDVALRCDPISGHVSLYWYRQALGQGPEFLTYFNYEAQQDKSGLPNDRFSAERPEGSISTLTIQRTEQRDSAMYRCASSPTPRNEQFFGPGTRLTVL.

There are many counts of this clone. The junction and the germline gene differ at one end; a read error may be behind it. Read data end 3 residues before the CDR3 end; the end is taken from the germline J gene. The chain employs TRBV2 and TRBJ2-1; a possible D gene is TRBD2 (6 bases). The germline V gene has CDR1 SNHLY and CDR2 FYNNEI. CDR3 length: 13 residues. The CDR3 protein is CAGRDFSYNEQFF. The sequenced CDR3 bases are TGTGCCGGCAGGGACTTCTCCTACAATGAG.

The sample holds many counts of this clone. The CDR3 extends 3 residues past the end of the read, so its final part is completed from the germline J gene. The chain uses TRBV19 and TRBJ2-1; D possibly corresponds to TRBD1 (5 bases). CDR1 is LNHDA and CDR2 is SQIVND in the germline V gene (reference sequence). The CDR3 sequence is 15 residues long. Trimming removed 0 bases at V and 3 bases at J, with 9 bases between. The part of the CDR3 DNA that was read is TGTGCCAGTAGTATAGAGGGCAGGGTCTACAATGAG. This gives the protein CASSIEGRVYNE. The full CDR3 is CASSIEGRVYNEQFF.

The table lists this clone with many counts. The observed sequence ends 3 residues before the CDR3 terminus, with the missing tail filled in from the germline J gene. This sequence joins TRBV19 and TRBJ1-3; TRBD1 matches at 7 bases. Germline V gene data show CDR1 as LNHDA and CDR2 as SQIVND (reference sequence). V dropped 6 bases and J dropped 0; count of bases not matched to a gene: 8. The CDR3 consists of 16 residues. Partial CDR3 DNA: TGTGCCAGTAGACGTGGCAGGGGGTCCTCTGGAAACACC. This translates into CASRRGRGSSGNT. The whole CDR3 is CASRRGRGSSGNTIYF.

This clone was observed at least ten times. With the read ending 3 residues before the CDR3 end, the germline J gene is used to fill in that end. The chain joins TRBV5-5 to TRBJ1-2, with D perhaps matching TRBD1 (6 bases). The CDR3 length is 13 residues. V was pared by 1 base and J by 7 bases, with 11 bases between. Germline V lookup: CDR1 SGHKS, CDR2 YYEKEE (reference sequence). The CDR3 sequence: CASSLSPGAGYTF. CDR3 DNA, as far as it was read: TGTGCCAGCAGCTTGTCCCCAGGGGCTGGC. Filled out from reference TRBV5-5 and TRBJ1-2, the complete variable domain reads DAGVTQSPTHLIKTRGQQVTLRCSPISGHKSVSWYQQVLGQGPQFIFQYYEKEERGRGNFPDRFSARQFPNYSSELNVNALLLGDSALYLCASSLSPGAGYTFGSGTRLTVV.

On this clone: The read ends 3 residues early relative to the CDR3; the germline J gene fills the gap. This rearrangement joins TRBV6-1 to TRBJ2-3, with D maybe TRBD1 (5 bases). From germline, CDR1 is MNHNS and CDR2 SASEGT. CDR3 size: 15 residues. The covered CDR3 bases are TGTGCCAGCAGTGAAGCCTTCAGGGAATCTCAGCCG. Encoded protein: CASSEAFRESQP. The whole CDR3 sequence reads CASSEAFRESQPQYF.

This clone was seen many times. The missing CDR3 end, 3 residues past where the read stops, is filled in from the germline J gene. This rearrangement joins TRBV7-6 to TRBJ2-1, with D hard to call. The V end lost 0 bases, the J end lost 6 bases, and 12 bases lay between the germline ends. CDR3 length: 15 residues. Germline-derived CDR1 and CDR2 are SGHVS and FNYEAQ. CDR3 amino acids: CASSLATDRSNEQFF. Partial CDR3 DNA: TGTGCCAGCAGCTTAGCTACAGATAGGAGCAATGAG.

This clone was detected ten times or more. The CDR3 end falls 3 residues outside the read, so it is completed with the germline J gene. This sequence joins TRBV5-1 and TRBJ2-2; maybe TRBD2 (6 bases). V dropped 2 bases and J dropped 0 bases, with 11 bases sitting between them. This CDR3 contains 16 residues. Germline values: CDR1 SGHRS, CDR2 YFSETQ. The DNA read from the CDR3 is TGCGCCAGCAGCTTCGGCGGCGGGACGAACACCGGGGAG. It encodes CASSFGGGTNTGE. The entire CDR3 reads CASSFGGGTNTGELFF.

CDR3 DNA, as far as it was read: TGCGCCAGCAGTGACGCGCCTAGCGGGTTAGCCTACGAC. Translation: CASSDAPSGLAYD. The full CDR3 is CASSDAPSGLAYDYTF. The rearrangement uses TRBV10-2 and TRBJ1-2; no reliable D call. The observed sequence ends 3 residues before the CDR3 terminus, with the missing tail filled in from the germline J gene. In germline, CDR1 is WSHSY, CDR2 SAAADI. The CDR3 length is 16 residues.